This TCR beta chain was found in a study of radiation and T cells in renal cell carcinoma. Stated time point: baseline pretreatment blood. The treatment denotes: 15 Gy SBRT to primary tumor, nephrectomy 4 weeks later. This renal cell carcinoma was of the clear cell type. The CDR3 runs 15 residues. Germline V gene sequence: CDR1 SGHTA, CDR2 FQGTGA. Deletions cut 4 bases from V and 8 bases from J, with 18 bases between. Repertoires were generated with immunoSEQ multiplex PCR, while TCRdb's copy carries only in-frame clones and drops some. The sample consists of about 160,000 clones, less than 90% of them appearing once.

This chain links TRBV7-3 with TRBJ2-1; TRBD1 might be the D (6 bases). The sequenced sample was blood, obtained from a patient whose treatment included radiotherapy and nephrectomy. The sequence was collected from a woman in her seventies with renal cell carcinoma. The CDR3 region is CASSSSGTPVDEQFF. In DNA, the CDR3 is TGTGCCAGCAGCTCCTCCGGGACACCGGTTGATGAGCAGTTCTTC.